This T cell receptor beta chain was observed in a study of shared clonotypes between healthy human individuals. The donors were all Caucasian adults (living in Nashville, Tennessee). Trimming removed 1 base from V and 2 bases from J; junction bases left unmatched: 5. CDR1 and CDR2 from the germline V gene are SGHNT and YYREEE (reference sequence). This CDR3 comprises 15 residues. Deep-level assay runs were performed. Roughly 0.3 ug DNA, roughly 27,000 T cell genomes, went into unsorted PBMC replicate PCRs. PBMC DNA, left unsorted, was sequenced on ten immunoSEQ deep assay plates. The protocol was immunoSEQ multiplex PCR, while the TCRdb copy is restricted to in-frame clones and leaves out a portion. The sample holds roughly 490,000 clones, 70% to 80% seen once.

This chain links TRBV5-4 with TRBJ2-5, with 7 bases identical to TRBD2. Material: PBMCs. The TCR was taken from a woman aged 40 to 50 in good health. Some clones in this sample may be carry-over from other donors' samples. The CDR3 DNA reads TGTGCCAGCAGCTTGACTAGCGCTTTACAAGAGACCCAGTACTTC. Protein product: CASSLTSALQETQYF.